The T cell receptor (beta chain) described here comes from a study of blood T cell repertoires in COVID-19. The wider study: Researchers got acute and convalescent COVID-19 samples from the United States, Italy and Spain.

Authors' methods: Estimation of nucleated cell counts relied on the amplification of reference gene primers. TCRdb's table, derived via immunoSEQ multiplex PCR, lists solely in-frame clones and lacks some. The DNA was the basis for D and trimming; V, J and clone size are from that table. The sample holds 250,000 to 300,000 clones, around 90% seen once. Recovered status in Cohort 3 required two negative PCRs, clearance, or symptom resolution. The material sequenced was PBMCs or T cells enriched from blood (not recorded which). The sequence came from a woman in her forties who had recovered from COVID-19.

The CDR3 nucleotides read TGTGCCAGCAATATCGCGCCGCCCGGGGAAGGGTTTAATCAGCCCCAGCATTTT. This encodes CASNIAPPGEGFNQPQHF. The V gene is TRBV27, the J gene TRBJ1-5, with D hard to call. Germline V gives CDR1 MNHEY, CDR2 SMNVEV (reference sequence). The CDR3 consists of 18 residues. Trimming removed 7 bases at V and 4 bases at J, with 26 bases between.